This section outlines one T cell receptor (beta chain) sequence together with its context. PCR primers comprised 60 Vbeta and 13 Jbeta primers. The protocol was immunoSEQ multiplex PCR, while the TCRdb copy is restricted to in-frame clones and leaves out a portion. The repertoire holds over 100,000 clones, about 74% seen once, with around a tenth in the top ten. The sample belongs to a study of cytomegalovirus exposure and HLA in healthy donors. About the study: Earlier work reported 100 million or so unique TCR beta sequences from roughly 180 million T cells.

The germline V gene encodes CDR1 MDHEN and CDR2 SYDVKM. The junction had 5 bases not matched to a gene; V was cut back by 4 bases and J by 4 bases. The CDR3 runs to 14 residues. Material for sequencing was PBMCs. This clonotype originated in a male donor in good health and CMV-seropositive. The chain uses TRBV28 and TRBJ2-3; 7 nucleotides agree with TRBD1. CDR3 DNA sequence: TGTGCCAGCAGTTCTACAGGGGTCCCAGATACGCAGTATTTT. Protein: CASSSTGVPDTQYF.